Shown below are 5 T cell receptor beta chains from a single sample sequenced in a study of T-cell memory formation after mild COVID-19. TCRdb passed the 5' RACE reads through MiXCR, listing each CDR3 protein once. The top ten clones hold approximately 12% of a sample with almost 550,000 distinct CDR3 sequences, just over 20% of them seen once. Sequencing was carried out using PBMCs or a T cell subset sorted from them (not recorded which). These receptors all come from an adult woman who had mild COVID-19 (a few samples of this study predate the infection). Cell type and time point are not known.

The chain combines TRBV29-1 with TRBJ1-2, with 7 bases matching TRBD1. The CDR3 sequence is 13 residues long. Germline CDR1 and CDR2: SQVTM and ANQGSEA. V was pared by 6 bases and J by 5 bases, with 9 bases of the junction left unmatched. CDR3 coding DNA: TGCAGCGTCGGTTTGACAGGGACATATGGCTACACCTTC. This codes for CSVGLTGTYGYTF.

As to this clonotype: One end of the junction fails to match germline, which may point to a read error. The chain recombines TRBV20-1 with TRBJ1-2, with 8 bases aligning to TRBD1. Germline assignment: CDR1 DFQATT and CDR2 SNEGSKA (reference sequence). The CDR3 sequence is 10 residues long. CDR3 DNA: TGCAGTGCTAGTGGGGGACAGGTTTACTTC. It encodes CSASGGQVYF.

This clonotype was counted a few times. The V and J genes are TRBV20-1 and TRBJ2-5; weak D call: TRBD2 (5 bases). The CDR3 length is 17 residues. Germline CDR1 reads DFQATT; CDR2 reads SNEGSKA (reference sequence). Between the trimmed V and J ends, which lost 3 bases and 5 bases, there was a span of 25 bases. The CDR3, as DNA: TGCAGTGCTAGTGCAGGAGGCTCCACAACTCCTAAGGAGACCCAGTACTTC. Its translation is CSASAGGSTTPKETQYF.

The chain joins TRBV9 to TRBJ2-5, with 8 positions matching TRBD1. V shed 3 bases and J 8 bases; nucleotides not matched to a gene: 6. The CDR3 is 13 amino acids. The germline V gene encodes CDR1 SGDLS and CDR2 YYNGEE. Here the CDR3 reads CASSAPGQDTQYF. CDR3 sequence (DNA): TGTGCCAGCAGCGCACCGGGACAGGACACCCAGTACTTC.

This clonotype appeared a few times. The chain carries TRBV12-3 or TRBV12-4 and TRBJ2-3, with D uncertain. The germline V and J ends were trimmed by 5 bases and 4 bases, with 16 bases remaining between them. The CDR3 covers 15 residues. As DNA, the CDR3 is TGTGCCAGCAGTCCCTTCCCCTCTCATGCAGATACGCAGTATTTT. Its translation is CASSPFPSHADTQYF.